This is a list of T cell receptor beta chains from one sample in a study of CD8 T cells in Susac syndrome. TCRdb reanalysed the immunoSEQ multiplex PCR reads using MiXCR and keeps one entry per CDR3 protein. Of 170,000 or so distinct CDR3 sequences in the sample, under 95% are singletons; the top ten hold roughly 0.1%. The sample was CD4+ T cells from PBMCs. These receptors all stem from a human donor with multiple sclerosis. The CDR3 runs from the conserved cysteine through the conserved F or W. D genes are given only for firm matches. Part of the rows lack a size; the others show once, few, many or a class for expanded clones.

V: TRBV20-1; J: TRBJ2-3; length: 13; D: TRBD2; size: -; DNA: TGCAGTTGGAGGAGCGGGGGGTCCGATACGCAGTATTTT; CDR3: CSWRSGGSDTQYF
V: TRBV12-3/TRBV12-4; J: TRBJ1-4; length: 13; D: -; size: -; DNA: TGTGCCAGCACCATTCAGGGAACTGAAAAACTGTTTTTT; CDR3: CASTIQGTEKLFF
V: TRBV29-1; J: TRBJ1-1; length: 13; D: -; size: -; DNA: TGCAGCGTCGCTCAACAGGGGAACACTGAAGCTTTCTTT; CDR3: CSVAQQGNTEAFF
V: TRBV30; J: TRBJ2-7; length: 12; D: -; size: -; DNA: TGTGCCTGGAGGGGGATGACTAAGGAGCAGTACTTC; CDR3: CAWRGMTKEQYF
V: TRBV25-1; J: TRBJ1-3; length: 18; D: -; size: -; DNA: TGTGCCAGCAGTGAATCAGGCAGGTTTCTTCCCTCTGGAAACACCATATATTTT; CDR3: CASSESGRFLPSGNTIYF
V: TRBV5-1; J: TRBJ2-7; length: 14; D: TRBD2; size: -; DNA: TGCGCCAGCAGCCTAAGGACTAGCACCTACGAGCAGTACTTC; CDR3: CASSLRTSTYEQYF
V: TRBV27; J: TRBJ2-1; length: 18; D: -; size: -; DNA: TGTGCCAGCAGTTATTTTCCGACAGGCAGTGACTCCTACAATGAGCAGTTCTTC; CDR3: CASSYFPTGSDSYNEQFF
V: TRBV6-1; J: TRBJ1-2; length: 13; D: -; size: -; DNA: TGTGCCAGCAGTGACTGGACAGTGGCTGGCTACACCTTC; CDR3: CASSDWTVAGYTF
V: TRBV20-1; J: TRBJ2-5; length: 14; D: -; size: -; DNA: TGCAGTGCTAGAAAAGGGGCCCCAAGGGAGACCCAGTACTTC; CDR3: CSARKGAPRETQYF
V: TRBV9; J: TRBJ2-3; length: 15; D: -; size: -; DNA: TGTGCCAGCAGCGTAGGCGGACAGAGCACAGATACGCAGTATTTT; CDR3: CASSVGGQSTDTQYF
V: TRBV7-9; J: TRBJ2-6; length: 14; D: -; size: -; DNA: TGTGCCAGCAAAGAGATGTCTGGGGCCAACGTCCTGACTTTC; CDR3: CASKEMSGANVLTF
V: TRBV5-6; J: TRBJ2-1; length: 14; D: -; size: -; DNA: TGTGCCAGCAGCTTGGGGGGGATAAAGGGTGAGCAGTTCTTC; CDR3: CASSLGGIKGEQFF
V: TRBV7-8; J: TRBJ2-7; length: 15; D: -; size: -; DNA: TGTGCCAGCAGCTTAGGCGCGGGGTCTACATGGGAGAAGTACTTC; CDR3: CASSLGAGSTWEKYF
V: TRBV11-2; J: TRBJ2-7; length: 14; D: -; size: -; DNA: TGTGCCAGCGCTTCTGGGGTGCTGACCTACGAGCAGTACTTC; CDR3: CASASGVLTYEQYF
V: TRBV10-3; J: TRBJ1-2; length: 13; D: -; size: -; DNA: TGTGCCATCAGTGATCCCGGGACCTATGGCTACACCTTC; CDR3: CAISDPGTYGYTF
V: TRBV5-1; J: TRBJ1-2; length: 13; D: -; size: -; DNA: TGCGCCAGCAGCTTGGATGTAGGGTATGGCTACACCTTC; CDR3: CASSLDVGYGYTF
V: TRBV9; J: TRBJ1-1; length: 14; D: -; size: -; DNA: TGTGCCAGCAGCGTAGCTTGGGCGAACACTGAAGCTTTCTTT; CDR3: CASSVAWANTEAFF
V: TRBV7-3; J: TRBJ1-1; length: 13; D: -; size: -; DNA: TGTGCCAGCAGTCTCCATGAGAACACTGAAGCTTTCTTT; CDR3: CASSLHENTEAFF
V: TRBV30; J: TRBJ1-6; length: 13; D: TRBD1; size: -; DNA: TGTGCCTGGAATTCGGACAGGTTGCCACCCCTCCACTTT; CDR3: CAWNSDRLPPLHF
V: TRBV6-2/TRBV6-3; J: TRBJ2-7; length: 12; D: -; size: few; DNA: TGTGCCAGCAGCCAGAGCCCCCACGAGCAGTACTTC; CDR3: CASSQSPHEQYF
V: TRBV5-4; J: TRBJ1-6; length: 16; D: -; size: -; DNA: TGTGCCAGCAGTTTAGATGGATTTAGGGGTAATTCACCCCTCCACTTT; CDR3: CASSLDGFRGNSPLHF
V: TRBV3-1; J: TRBJ2-1; length: 16; D: TRBD2; size: -; DNA: TGTGCCAGCAGCCCTTCCGGGACTAGCGGGAGAGATGAGCAGTTCTTC; CDR3: CASSPSGTSGRDEQFF
V: TRBV7-9; J: TRBJ1-1; length: 14; D: -; size: -; DNA: TGTGCCAGCAGCCCCTGGAACAGCGGGGCTGAAGCTTTCTTT; CDR3: CASSPWNSGAEAFF
V: TRBV25-1; J: TRBJ1-2; length: 12; D: -; size: -; DNA: TGTGCCAGCAGCTCGGACCACGGTGGCTACACCTTC; CDR3: CASSSDHGGYTF
V: TRBV2; J: TRBJ2-7; length: 12; D: -; size: -; DNA: TGTGCCAGCAGTGCACAGGGAGGCGAGCAGTACTTC; CDR3: CASSAQGGEQYF
V: TRBV28; J: TRBJ2-7; length: 12; D: -; size: -; DNA: TGTGCCAGCAGGGTTGCGGTTGGCGAGCAGTACTTC; CDR3: CASRVAVGEQYF
V: TRBV7-2; J: TRBJ2-5; length: 13; D: -; size: -; DNA: TGTGCCAGCAGCTTAGTCCCGAAAGAGACCCAGTACTTC; CDR3: CASSLVPKETQYF
V: TRBV20-1; J: TRBJ2-1; length: 12; D: -; size: -; DNA: TGCAGTGCCGCGCGGCTAGCGCTTGAGCAGTTCTTC; CDR3: CSAARLALEQFF
V: TRBV25-1; J: TRBJ1-3; length: 15; D: -; size: once; DNA: TGTGCCAGCAGTGAACGGGTGACGAGGGGAAACACCATATATTTT; CDR3: CASSERVTRGNTIYF
V: TRBV7-3; J: TRBJ1-4; length: 13; D: -; size: -; DNA: TGTGCCAGCAGCTTACTATACGGTGAAAAACTGTTTTTT; CDR3: CASSLLYGEKLFF
V: TRBV30; J: TRBJ1-3; length: 15; D: -; size: -; DNA: TGTGCCTGGAGTAAGTACAGGATCACTGGAAACACCATATATTTT; CDR3: CAWSKYRITGNTIYF
V: TRBV19; J: TRBJ2-7; length: 14; D: -; size: -; DNA: TGTGCCAGTAGTTCGGACCGGAGGCGCAACGAGCAGTACTTC; CDR3: CASSSDRRRNEQYF
V: TRBV3-1; J: TRBJ1-2; length: 12; D: -; size: -; DNA: TGTGCCAGCAGCCAGTTTTCCGGAGGCTACACCTTC; CDR3: CASSQFSGGYTF
V: TRBV24-1; J: TRBJ1-4; length: 15; D: -; size: -; DNA: TGTGCCACCACAGAGGGCGCCGCAACTAATGAAAAACTGTTTTTT; CDR3: CATTEGAATNEKLFF
V: TRBV30; J: TRBJ1-1; length: 17; D: TRBD1; size: -; DNA: TGTGCCTGGAGTTCTAGACAGGGGGGGTATTTGAACACTGAAGCTTTCTTT; CDR3: CAWSSRQGGYLNTEAFF
V: TRBV5-4; J: TRBJ2-2; length: 15; D: TRBD2; size: -; DNA: TGTGCCAGCAGCCCTAGCGGGGGGCGTACCGGGGAGCTGTTTTTT; CDR3: CASSPSGGRTGELFF
V: TRBV5-1; J: TRBJ2-5; length: 17; D: TRBD2; size: -; DNA: TGCGCCAGCAGCTTGGGCAGACATAGCGGGGGAAGAGAGACCCAGTACTTC; CDR3: CASSLGRHSGGRETQYF
V: TRBV12-3/TRBV12-4; J: TRBJ1-5; length: 14; D: -; size: -; DNA: TGTGCCAGCCAAAGGGCAGGGGATAATCAGCCCCAGCATTTT; CDR3: CASQRAGDNQPQHF